Presented here are 25 T cell receptor beta chains from one specimen sequenced in a study of cytomegalovirus exposure and HLA in healthy donors. PCR employed 60 Vbeta and 13 Jbeta primers. Clones were read by immunoSEQ multiplex PCR, and TCRdb kept only the in-frame ones, dropping some. This sample's table has 130,000 or so clones. Material for sequencing was PBMCs. These receptors were obtained from a woman in her thirties or forties in good health and CMV-seropositive.

V gene TRBV9 combines with J gene TRBJ2-1; TRBD2 aligns across 12 bases. The CDR3 has 17 amino acids. In germline, CDR1 is SGDLS, CDR2 YYNGEE. With 3 bases clipped from V and 5 bases from J, the junction kept 9 bases outside the gene matches. The CDR3, as DNA: TGTGCCAGCAGCGATACGCCTAGCGGGAGGGCCAACAATGAGCAGTTCTTC. It is translated as CASSDTPSGRANNEQFF.

This chain connects TRBV2 to TRBJ2-7; D unresolved. The germline V and J ends were trimmed by 8 bases and 3 bases, with 8 bases remaining between them. This CDR3 has 11 residues. Germline assignment: CDR1 SNHLY and CDR2 FYNNEI. CDR3 sequence reads: CASSYSYEQYF. The CDR3, as DNA: TGTGCCAGCTCGTACAGCTACGAGCAGTACTTC.

The genes are TRBV6-1 and TRBJ1-6; TRBD1 aligns across 7 bases. The length of the CDR3 is 19 residues. Germline V gives CDR1 MNHNS, CDR2 SASEGT. After removal of 4 bases from V and 0 bases from J, the junction contained 12 bases not matched to a gene. The CDR3 protein is CASSGHRGRGSSYNSPLHF. In DNA, the CDR3 is TGTGCCAGCAGTGGCCACAGGGGTCGGGGGAGCTCCTATAATTCACCCCTCCACTTT.

This CDR3 reads CSAYRDRTDTQYF. In nucleotides, the CDR3 is TGCAGCGCCTACAGGGACCGCACAGATACGCAGTATTTT. The chain joins TRBV29-1 to TRBJ2-3; maybe TRBD1 (6 bases). Between the trimmed V and J ends, which lost 7 bases and 1 base, there was a span of 12 bases. This CDR3 region has 13 residues. CDR1 SQVTM and CDR2 ANQGSEA come from the germline V gene.

The rearrangement uses TRBV11-2 and TRBJ2-1; D is ambiguous. CDR1 is SGHAT and CDR2 is FQNNGV in the germline V gene. CDR3 length: 13 residues. The V gene lost 1 base and the J gene lost 5 bases, with 6 bases spanning the gap. The CDR3 bases are TGTGCCAGCAGCTTAGCCCGGGACAATGAGCAGTTCTTC. Translating it yields CASSLARDNEQFF.

The gene calls are TRBV4-1 and TRBJ1-1; no clear D gene. The V end was cut by 4 bases, the J end by 5 bases, with 17 bases between. The germline CDR1 and CDR2 sequences are MGHRA and YSYEKL. The CDR3 is 15 residues long. The CDR3 reads CASSLHTGLGTEAFF. The CDR3 DNA is TGCGCCAGCAGCCTCCATACGGGATTAGGGACTGAAGCTTTCTTT.

The chain links TRBV9 to TRBJ2-5, with D uncertain. Trimming took off 6 bases at V and 4 bases at J, with 13 bases between the two ends. The germline V gene encodes CDR1 SGDLS and CDR2 YYNGEE. This CDR3 contains 13 residues. CDR3 protein: CASTSPSSETQYF. The CDR3 DNA reads as TGTGCCAGCACCTCCCCCTCTTCAGAGACCCAGTACTTC.

The rearrangement uses TRBV7-9 and TRBJ2-5; 11 bases align to TRBD1. Gene TRBJ2-7 matches the end of the DNA better, so the J call may be wrong. CDR3 size: 16 residues. Germline assignment: CDR1 SEHNR and CDR2 FQNEAQ (reference sequence). The chain's CDR3 is CASSLVGGTGGVEQYF. DNA of the CDR3: TGTGCCAGCAGCTTAGTCGGAGGGACAGGGGGGGTCGAGCAGTACTTC.

The CDR3 nucleotides read TGCGCCAGCAGCCAAGGGGCCAGAATAACAACTAATGAAAAACTGTTTTTT. It encodes CASSQGARITTNEKLFF. The chain has TRBV4-1 and TRBJ1-4; no firm D call. Per germline, CDR1 MGHRA and CDR2 YSYEKL. Trimming took 1 base from V and 0 from J, leaving 12 bases between them. The CDR3 consists of 17 residues.

The genes are TRBV7-8 and TRBJ2-5, with D maybe TRBD1 (6 bases). The CDR3 has 13 amino acids. Germline V gene sequence: CDR1 SGHVS, CDR2 FQNEAQ. V was cut by 8 bases and J by 5 bases, with 15 bases left in between. The CDR3 here is CASGDRSGETQYF. CDR3 DNA: TGTGCCAGCGGTGACAGGTCCGGGGAGACCCAGTACTTC.

The V and J genes are TRBV7-9 and TRBJ1-2, with no clear D. Germline V gene sequence: CDR1 SEHNR, CDR2 FQNEAQ (reference sequence). Deletions cut 1 base from V and 7 bases from J, with 10 bases between. The CDR3 sequence is 13 residues long. CDR3 coding DNA: TGTGCCAGCAGCTTAGAATCCGGTTCTGGCTACACCTTC. Its translation is CASSLESGSGYTF.

CDR3 loop: CASSQALTSGSYEQYF. The DNA of the CDR3 is TGCGCCAGCAGCCAAGCGTTGACTAGCGGGAGCTACGAGCAGTACTTC. The genes are TRBV4-1 and TRBJ2-7; 12 bases line up with TRBD2. The V and J ends lost 1 base and 3 bases, in that order; junction bases with no gene match: 4. Germline V CDR1 and CDR2: MGHRA, YSYEKL. The length of the CDR3 is 16 residues.

The V call is TRBV18, the J call TRBJ1-2; 10 bases map to TRBD1. J gave up 3 bases and V 2 bases, and 6 bases lay outside the gene matches. Germline V gene lookup returns CDR1 KGHSH and CDR2 LQKENI. The CDR3 has 16 amino acids. The CDR3 sequence is CASSPKTGGLYYGYTF. The CDR3 region has the DNA TGTGCCAGCTCACCAAAGACAGGGGGCCTTTACTATGGCTACACCTTC.

With regard to this clone: Other DNA sequences in this sample translate to the same CDR3. This chain connects TRBV11-2 to TRBJ2-7; D assignment may be TRBD1 or TRBD2 (9 bases each). Germline V gives CDR1 SGHAT, CDR2 FQNNGV. V was clipped by 5 bases and J by 3 bases, with 17 bases between them. This CDR3 spans 15 amino acids. CDR3 sequence (DNA): TGTGCCAGCAGCCTAGCGGGACAGGGTTACTACGAGCAGTACTTC. It encodes CASSLAGQGYYEQYF.

The V gene is TRBV2, the J gene TRBJ1-5; no definite D call. V lost 3 bases to trimming and J lost 3 bases, with 9 bases between them. The CDR3 has 14 amino acids. Per germline, CDR1 SNHLY and CDR2 FYNNEI. The CDR3 DNA reads TGTGCCAGCAGTGAGCGGCAGATCAATCAGCCCCAGCATTTT. Translated, it gives CASSERQINQPQHF.

The chain employs TRBV5-6 and TRBJ2-3; 10 bases fit TRBD1. Unmatched junction bases numbered 5, after V lost 0 bases and J lost 4 bases. Germline lookup yields CDR1 SGHDT and CDR2 YYEEEE. The length of the CDR3 is 16 residues. The CDR3 reads CASSLVGTGVPDTQYF. Written as DNA, the CDR3 is TGTGCCAGCAGCTTGGTCGGGACAGGGGTACCAGATACGCAGTATTTT.

The CDR3 DNA reads TGTGCCAGCAGTCTAGGGGGCTTTGAGCAGTTCTTC. The encoded protein is CASSLGGFEQFF. J is TRBJ2-1 and V is TRBV27, with 7 bases that match TRBD1. Per the germline V gene, CDR1 is MNHEY and CDR2 is SMNVEV (reference sequence). V shed 5 bases, J shed 9 bases, and the junction held 4 bases outside the gene matches. This CDR3 is built from 12 residues.

J is TRBJ1-5 and V is TRBV19; D is unresolved. V was shortened by 1 base and J by 0 bases, with 10 bases between the two germline ends. CDR1 LNHDA and CDR2 SQIVND come from the germline V gene (reference sequence). The CDR3 runs 16 residues. The CDR3 sequence is CASSIAGSNSNQPQHF. The CDR3 DNA is TGTGCCAGTAGTATAGCGGGGAGTAATAGCAATCAGCCCCAGCATTTT.

The gene calls are TRBV4-1 and TRBJ2-7; 7 positions agree with TRBD1. CDR1 and CDR2 from the germline V gene are MGHRA and YSYEKL. V shed 4 bases, J shed 0 bases, and the junction held 12 bases outside the gene matches. The CDR3 is made up of 17 amino acids. CDR3 sequence reads: CASSLIYRDRVSYEQYF. The CDR3 bases are TGCGCCAGCAGCCTTATCTACCGGGACAGAGTCTCCTACGAGCAGTACTTC.

V and J are TRBV4-1 and TRBJ1-1; no definite D call. Germline V gene lookup returns CDR1 MGHRA and CDR2 YSYEKL. V shed 4 bases and J shed 2 bases, with 11 bases lying between them. CDR3 length: 14 residues. CDR3: CASSLMAGNTEAFF. CDR3 DNA sequence: TGCGCCAGCAGCCTTATGGCGGGAAACACTGAAGCTTTCTTT.

The chain combines TRBV10-2 with TRBJ1-5; the D is unclear. Germline assignment: CDR1 WSHSY and CDR2 SAAADI. Trimming removed 2 bases at V and 5 bases at J, with 10 bases between. CDR3 size: 14 residues. CDR3 amino acids: CASSEGEGDQPQHF. The DNA of the CDR3 is TGCGCCAGCAGTGAGGGGGAGGGCGATCAGCCCCAGCATTTT.

The chain couples TRBV5-1 to TRBJ2-7; 10 positions match TRBD2. The CDR3 consists of 14 residues. J was trimmed by 6 bases and V by 2 bases; bases with no gene match: 5. The V gene's germline CDR1 is SGHRS and CDR2 YFSETQ. Here the CDR3 reads CASSFPSGSGEQYF. DNA for the CDR3: TGCGCCAGCAGCTTTCCTAGCGGGAGCGGCGAGCAGTACTTC.

The chain joins TRBV11-2 to TRBJ2-1, with TRBD2 matching 8 bases. Germline values: CDR1 SGHAT, CDR2 FQNNGV. The CDR3 contains 15 residues. V was clipped by 4 bases and J by 7 bases; unmatched bases: 9. This CDR3 reads CASSWTNGRENEQFF. DNA of the CDR3: TGTGCCAGCAGCTGGACTAACGGGAGGGAGAATGAGCAGTTCTTC.

The V and J genes are TRBV18 and TRBJ2-7, with 11 bases fitting TRBD2. This CDR3 is 15 amino acids long. V lost 3 bases and J lost 4; bases outside the gene matches: 5. CDR1 is KGHSH, CDR2 LQKENI, per germline. The CDR3 spells CASSPAGTSGYEQYF. Written as DNA, the CDR3 is TGTGCCAGCTCACCGGCCGGGACTAGCGGTTACGAGCAGTACTTC.

The genes are TRBV27 and TRBJ1-4; TRBD1 agrees at 10 bases. Germline values: CDR1 MNHEY, CDR2 SMNVEV (reference sequence). The CDR3 has 14 residues. V lost 5 bases to trimming and J lost 8 bases; unmatched junction nucleotides: 5. CDR3 DNA: TGTGCCAGCAGTGCGGACAGGGGGGGAGAAAAACTGTTTTTT. Translation: CASSADRGGEKLFF.